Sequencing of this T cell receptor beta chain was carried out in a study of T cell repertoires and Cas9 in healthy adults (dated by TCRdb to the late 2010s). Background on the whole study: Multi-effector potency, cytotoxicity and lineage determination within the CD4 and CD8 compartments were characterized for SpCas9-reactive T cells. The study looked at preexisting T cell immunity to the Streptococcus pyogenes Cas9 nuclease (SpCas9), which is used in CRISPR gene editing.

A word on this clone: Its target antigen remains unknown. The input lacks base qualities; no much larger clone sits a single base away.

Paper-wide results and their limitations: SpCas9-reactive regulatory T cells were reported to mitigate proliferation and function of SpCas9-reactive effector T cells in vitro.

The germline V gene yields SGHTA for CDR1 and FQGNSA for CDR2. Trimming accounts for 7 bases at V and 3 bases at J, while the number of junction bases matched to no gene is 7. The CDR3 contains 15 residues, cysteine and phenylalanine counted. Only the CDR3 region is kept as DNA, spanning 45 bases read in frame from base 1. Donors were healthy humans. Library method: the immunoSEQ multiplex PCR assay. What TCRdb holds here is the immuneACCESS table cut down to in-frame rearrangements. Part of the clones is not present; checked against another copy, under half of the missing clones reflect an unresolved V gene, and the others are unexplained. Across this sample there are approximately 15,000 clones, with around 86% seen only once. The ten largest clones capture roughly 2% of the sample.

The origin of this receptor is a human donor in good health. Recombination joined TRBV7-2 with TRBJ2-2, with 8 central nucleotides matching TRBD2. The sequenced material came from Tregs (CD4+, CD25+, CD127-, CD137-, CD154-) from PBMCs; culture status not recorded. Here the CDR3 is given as CASTSGGGHTGELFF. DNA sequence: TGTGCCAGCACCTCCGGGGGGGGCCACACCGGGGAGCTGTTTTTT. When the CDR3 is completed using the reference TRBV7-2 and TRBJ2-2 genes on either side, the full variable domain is GAGVSQSPSNKVTEKGKDVELRCDPISGHTALYWYRQSLGQGLEFLIYFQGNSAPDKSGLPSDRFSAERTGGSVSTLTIQRTQQEDSAVYLCASTSGGGHTGELFFGEGSRLTVL.